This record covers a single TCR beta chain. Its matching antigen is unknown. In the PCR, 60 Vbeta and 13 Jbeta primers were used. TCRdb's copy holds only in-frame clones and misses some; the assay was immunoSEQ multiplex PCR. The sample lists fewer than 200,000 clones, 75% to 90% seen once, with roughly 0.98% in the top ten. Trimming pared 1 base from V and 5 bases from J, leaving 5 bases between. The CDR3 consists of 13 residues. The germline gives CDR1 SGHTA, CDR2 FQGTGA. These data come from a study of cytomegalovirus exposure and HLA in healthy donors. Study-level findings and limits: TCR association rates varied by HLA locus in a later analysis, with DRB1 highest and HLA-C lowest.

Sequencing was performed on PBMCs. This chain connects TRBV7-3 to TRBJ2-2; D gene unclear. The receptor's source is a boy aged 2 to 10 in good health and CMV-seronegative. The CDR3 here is CASSLKITGELFF. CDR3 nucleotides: TGTGCCAGCAGCTTAAAAATAACCGGGGAGCTGTTTTTT.